This TCR beta chain was identified during a study of T cell clonality in common variable immunodeficiency. CDR3 length: 14 residues. Per the germline V gene, CDR1 is SEHNR and CDR2 is FQNEAQ (reference sequence). Trimming cost V 5 bases and J 2 bases, with 11 bases left between them. This clone was seen repeatedly, ten times or more. The antigen is undetermined. The CDR3 extends 3 residues past the end of the read, so its final part is completed from the germline J gene. Using immunoSEQ multiplex PCR, the repertoire was profiled, and TCRdb retains in-frame clones only, with some absent. Found here are roughly 51,000 clones, no singletons; the ten largest cover roughly 5.5%. Study findings and constraints: Reportedly, TCR beta sequences from common variable immunodeficiency showed fewer deletions and N-nucleotide insertions.

The chain has TRBV7-9 and TRBJ2-3; TRBD1 might be the D (6 bases). The sequenced sample consisted of peripheral blood mononuclear cells. This sequence was found in a person aged 18 to 75 in good health. CDR3 DNA, as far as it was read: TGTGCCAGCAGCGCACGGGACACCACAGATACG. Amino acids: CASSARDTTDT. In full, the CDR3 is CASSARDTTDTQYF.